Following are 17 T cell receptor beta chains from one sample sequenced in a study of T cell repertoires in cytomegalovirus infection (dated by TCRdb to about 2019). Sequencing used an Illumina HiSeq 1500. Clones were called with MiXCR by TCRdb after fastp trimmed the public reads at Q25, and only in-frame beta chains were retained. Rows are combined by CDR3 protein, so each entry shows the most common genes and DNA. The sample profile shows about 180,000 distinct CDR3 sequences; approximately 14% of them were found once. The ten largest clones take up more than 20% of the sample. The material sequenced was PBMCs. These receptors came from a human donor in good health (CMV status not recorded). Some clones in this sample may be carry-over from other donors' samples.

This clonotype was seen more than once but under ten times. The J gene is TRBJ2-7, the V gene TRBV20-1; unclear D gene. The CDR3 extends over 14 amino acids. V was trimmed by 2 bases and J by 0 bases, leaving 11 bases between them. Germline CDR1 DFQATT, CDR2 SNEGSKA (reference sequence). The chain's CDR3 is CSARNTVSSYEQYF. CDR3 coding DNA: TGCAGTGCTAGAAACACGGTTAGCTCCTACGAGCAGTACTTC.

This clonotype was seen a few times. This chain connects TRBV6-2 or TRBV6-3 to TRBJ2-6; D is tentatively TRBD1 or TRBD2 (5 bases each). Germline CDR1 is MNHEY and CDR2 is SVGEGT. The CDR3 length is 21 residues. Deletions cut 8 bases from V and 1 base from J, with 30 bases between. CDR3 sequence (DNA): TGTGCCAGCCTGATCCGACTGGACGGACCTAAAGGGGAGTCTGGGGCCAACGTCCTGACTTTC. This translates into CASLIRLDGPKGESGANVLTF.

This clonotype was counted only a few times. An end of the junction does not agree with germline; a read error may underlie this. The CDR3: CASSHGGGSHNEQFF. CDR3 sequence (DNA): TGCGCCAGCAGCCACGGGGGGGGCTCCCACAATGAGCAGTTCTTC. This sequence joins TRBV4-3 and TRBJ2-1, with TRBD2 matching 8 bases. The CDR3 is made up of 15 amino acids. Per germline, CDR1 LGHNA and CDR2 YSLEER.

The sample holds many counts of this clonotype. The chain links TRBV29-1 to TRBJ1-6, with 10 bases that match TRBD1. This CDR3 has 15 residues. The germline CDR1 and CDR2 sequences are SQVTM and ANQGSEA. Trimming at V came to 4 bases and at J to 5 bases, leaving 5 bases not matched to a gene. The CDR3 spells CSVATGTGDNSPLHF. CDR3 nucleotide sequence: TGCAGCGTTGCTACCGGGACAGGGGATAATTCACCCCTCCACTTT.

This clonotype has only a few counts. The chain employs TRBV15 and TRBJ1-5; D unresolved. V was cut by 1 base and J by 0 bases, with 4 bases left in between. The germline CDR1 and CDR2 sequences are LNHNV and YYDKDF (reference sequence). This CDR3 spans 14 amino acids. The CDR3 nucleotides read TGTGCCACCAGCAGAGTTTCTAGCAATCAGCCCCAGCATTTT. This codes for CATSRVSSNQPQHF.

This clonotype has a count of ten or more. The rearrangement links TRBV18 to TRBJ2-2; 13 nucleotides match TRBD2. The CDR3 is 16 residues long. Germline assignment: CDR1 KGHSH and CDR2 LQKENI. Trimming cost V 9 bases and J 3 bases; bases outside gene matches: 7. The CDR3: CASSGLAGADTGELFF. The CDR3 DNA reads TGTGCCAGTTCTGGACTAGCGGGAGCCGACACCGGGGAGCTGTTTTTT.

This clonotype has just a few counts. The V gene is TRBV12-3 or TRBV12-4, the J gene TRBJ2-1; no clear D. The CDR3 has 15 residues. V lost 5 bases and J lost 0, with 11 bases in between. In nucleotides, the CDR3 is TGTGCCAGCAGTCGAGCCCCGGCCTCCTACAATGAGCAGTTCTTC. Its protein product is CASSRAPASYNEQFF.

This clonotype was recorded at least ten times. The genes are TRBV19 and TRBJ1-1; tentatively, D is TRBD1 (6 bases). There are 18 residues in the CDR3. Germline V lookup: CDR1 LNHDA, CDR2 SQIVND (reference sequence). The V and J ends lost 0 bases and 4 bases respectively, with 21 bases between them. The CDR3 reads CASSIDRTGTRPGTEAFF. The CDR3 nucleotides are TGTGCCAGTAGTATAGATCGAACAGGGACCCGACCGGGCACTGAAGCTTTCTTT.

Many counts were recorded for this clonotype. CDR3: CASSLAGYNQPQHF. The CDR3 bases are TGTGCCAGCAGCTTGGCGGGTTACAATCAGCCCCAGCATTTT. The chain is built from TRBV11-2 and TRBJ1-5, with no clear D. The CDR3 has 14 amino acids. V was shortened by 3 bases and J by 3 bases, with 9 bases between the two germline ends. Looked up from germline, CDR1 is SGHAT and CDR2 is FQNNGV.

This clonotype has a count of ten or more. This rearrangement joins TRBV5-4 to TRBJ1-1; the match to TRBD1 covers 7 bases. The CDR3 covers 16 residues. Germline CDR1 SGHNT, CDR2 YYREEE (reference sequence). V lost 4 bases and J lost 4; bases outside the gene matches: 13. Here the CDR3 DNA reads TGTGCCAGCAGCCCAGCATCGGGACAGCGAGGCACTGAAGCTTTCTTT. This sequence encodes CASSPASGQRGTEAFF.

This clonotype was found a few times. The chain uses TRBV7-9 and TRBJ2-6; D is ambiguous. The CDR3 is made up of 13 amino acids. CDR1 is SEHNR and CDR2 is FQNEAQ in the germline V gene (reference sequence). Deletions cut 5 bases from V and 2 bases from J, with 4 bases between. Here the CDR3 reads CASSRPGANVLTF. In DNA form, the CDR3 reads TGTGCCAGCAGCCGACCTGGGGCCAACGTCCTGACTTTC.

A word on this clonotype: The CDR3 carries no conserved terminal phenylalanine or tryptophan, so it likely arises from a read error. As DNA, the CDR3 is TGTGCCAGCAGCTTAACGGTGGGGGGGGCGTACAATGAGCAGTTCCTC. Amino acids: CASSLTVGGAYNEQFL. The chain couples TRBV7-3 to TRBJ2-1, with a possible D match to TRBD2 (7 bases). The CDR3 has 16 residues. The germline V gene has CDR1 SGHTA and CDR2 FQGTGA. V lost 0 bases to trimming and J lost 4 bases, with 13 bases between them.

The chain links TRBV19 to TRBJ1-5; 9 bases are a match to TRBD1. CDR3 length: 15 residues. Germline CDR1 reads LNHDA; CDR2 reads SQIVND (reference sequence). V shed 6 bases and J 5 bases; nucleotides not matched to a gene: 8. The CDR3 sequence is CASRMGQGQHQPQHF. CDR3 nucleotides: TGTGCCAGTAGGATGGGACAGGGCCAACATCAGCCCCAGCATTTT.

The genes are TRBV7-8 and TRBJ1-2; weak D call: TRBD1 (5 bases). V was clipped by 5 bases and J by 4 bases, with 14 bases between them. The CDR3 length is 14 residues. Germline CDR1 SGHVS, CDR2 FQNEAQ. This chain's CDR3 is CASSTAGTSYGYTF. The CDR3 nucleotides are TGTGCCAGCAGCACTGCCGGGACGAGCTATGGCTACACCTTC.

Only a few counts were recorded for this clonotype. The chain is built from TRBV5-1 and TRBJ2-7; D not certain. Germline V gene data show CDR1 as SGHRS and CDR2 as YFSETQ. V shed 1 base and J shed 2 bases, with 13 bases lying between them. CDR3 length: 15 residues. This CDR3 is CASSLLADNTYEQYF. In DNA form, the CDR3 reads TGCGCCAGCAGCTTGCTGGCAGACAATACCTACGAGCAGTACTTC.

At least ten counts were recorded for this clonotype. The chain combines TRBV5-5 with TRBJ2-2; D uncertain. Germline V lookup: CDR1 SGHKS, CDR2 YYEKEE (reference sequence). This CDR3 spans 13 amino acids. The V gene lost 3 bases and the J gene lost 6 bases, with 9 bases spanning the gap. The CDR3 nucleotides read TGTGCCAGCAGCTCGGATCGATCCGGGGAGCTGTTTTTT. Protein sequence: CASSSDRSGELFF.

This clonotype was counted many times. CDR3 sequence reads: CSVEKEGLDFLYEQYF. In DNA form, the CDR3 reads TGCAGCGTTGAAAAGGAGGGACTAGATTTTCTCTACGAGCAGTACTTC. The chain joins TRBV29-1 to TRBJ2-7; 8 bases agree with TRBD2. Unmatched junction bases numbered 12, after V lost 2 bases and J lost 3 bases. Germline CDR1 SQVTM, CDR2 ANQGSEA. CDR3 length equals 16 residues.